A selection of T cell receptor beta chains follows, all from one sample in a study of patients and donors after allogeneic stem cell transplantation. MiXCR, run by TCRdb on the RT-PCR reads, gives a single entry per CDR3 protein. The sample has hundreds of thousands of distinct CDR3 sequences, roughly 17% seen once. Sequenced input: blood, either unsorted or a sorted T cell fraction (not recorded which). All receptors derive from a human donor who was either an allogeneic HSCT recipient or a stem cell or donor lymphocyte infusion donor (not recorded which). It is not recorded whose cells these are; they may come from a transplant donor. Each CDR3 is given with its conserved first and last residue. Fields, in order: CDR3 DNA, CDR3 protein, V gene, J gene, D gene, clone size. The D gene is left open where the match is weak. Only part of the rows carry a size: once, few, many, or a class if the clone is expanded.

DNA: TGTGCCAGTAGTATGGGGCAGAACTATGGCTACACCTTC; CDR3: CASSMGQNYGYTF; V: TRBV19; J: TRBJ1-2; D: .; size: few
DNA: TGTGCCAGCAGCCAAGTACAGGGGGTCCAAGAGACCCAGTACTTC; CDR3: CASSQVQGVQETQYF; V: TRBV4-2; J: TRBJ2-5; D: TRBD1; size: .
DNA: TGCAGTGCTAGAACAGCCCGCCGTCTCACCCAGTATTTT; CDR3: CSARTARRLTQYF; V: TRBV20-1; J: TRBJ2-3; D: .; size: .
DNA: TGTGCCCAGGACACGGTGAACACTGAAGCTTTCTTT; CDR3: CAQDTVNTEAFF; V: TRBV7-9; J: TRBJ1-1; D: .; size: once
DNA: TGCGCCAGCAGCCATAGGGCGCAAGAGTCCGGAAACACCATATATTTT; CDR3: CASSHRAQESGNTIYF; V: TRBV4-1; J: TRBJ1-3; D: .; size: .
DNA: TGTGCCAGCAGTTTAATTGGGGCGTTGGATTCCTCTGGAAACACCATATATTTT; CDR3: CASSLIGALDSSGNTIYF; V: TRBV12-3/TRBV12-4; J: TRBJ1-3; D: .; size: .
DNA: TGTGCCACCAGTGATTTTTGGACGGAAGAGACCCAGTACTTC; CDR3: CATSDFWTEETQYF; V: TRBV24-1; J: TRBJ2-5; D: .; size: few
DNA: TGTGCCACCAGCACGGGGGGGAGGGACACAGATACGCAGTATTTT; CDR3: CATSTGGRDTDTQYF; V: TRBV15; J: TRBJ2-3; D: TRBD2; size: few
DNA: TGTGCCAGCAGCAGGGACAGGGGCAGGGGCTCGGCTGAAGCTTTCTTT; CDR3: CASSRDRGRGSAEAFF; V: TRBV11-1; J: TRBJ1-1; D: TRBD1; size: few
DNA: TGTGCCAGCAGCCCGCCCTGGGGGGTGGGGAGTGAGCAGTTCTTC; CDR3: CASSPPWGVGSEQFF; V: TRBV7-9; J: TRBJ2-1; D: .; size: .
DNA: TGCAGCGTTGGATTTTCGGGAGGCACGGGGGAGACCCAGTACTTC; CDR3: CSVGFSGGTGETQYF; V: TRBV29-1; J: TRBJ2-5; D: TRBD2; size: many
DNA: TGTGCCAGCGGGGGTTATAATGAAAAACTGTTTTTT; CDR3: CASGGYNEKLFF; V: TRBV2; J: TRBJ1-4; D: .; size: few
DNA: TGCAGTGCTAGAGCTCCTCACACAGATACGCAGTATTTT; CDR3: CSARAPHTDTQYF; V: TRBV20-1; J: TRBJ2-3; D: .; size: .
DNA: TGTGCCAGCAGCTTCCGGGACAGGGAGGTCTCCTACAATGAGCAGTTCTTC; CDR3: CASSFRDREVSYNEQFF; V: TRBV5-4; J: TRBJ2-1; D: TRBD1; size: .
DNA: TGCGCCAGCAGCTCCACAGGGTGGGGTGGAAACACCATATATTTT; CDR3: CASSSTGWGGNTIYF; V: TRBV5-1; J: TRBJ1-3; D: .; size: .
DNA: TGTGCCAGCAGCCAAGGGAGAGCTAGCGGGGGCATGAGAACCGGGGAGCTGTTTTTT; CDR3: CASSQGRASGGMRTGELFF; V: TRBV4-2; J: TRBJ2-2; D: TRBD2; size: many
DNA: TGCAGCGTTGACCGGACAGGAATGAACACTGAAGCTTTCTTT; CDR3: CSVDRTGMNTEAFF; V: TRBV29-1; J: TRBJ1-1; D: TRBD1; size: .
DNA: TGCAGTGCTAGAGATAAGCTAGCGGGAGGGTACGAGCAGTACTTC; CDR3: CSARDKLAGGYEQYF; V: TRBV20-1; J: TRBJ2-7; D: TRBD2; size: few
DNA: TGTGCCACCAGCATTTCGGGGGGACTAGGAGAGACCCAGTACTTC; CDR3: CATSISGGLGETQYF; V: TRBV15; J: TRBJ2-5; D: TRBD2; size: .
DNA: TGCGCCAGCAGCCTAGATTATGGCGGGGAGCTGTTTTTT; CDR3: CASSLDYGGELFF; V: TRBV5-1; J: TRBJ2-2; D: .; size: .
DNA: TGTGCCACCAGCAGAGCTGCCGCGGGGGCTAAGAGGAACATTCAGTACTTC; CDR3: CATSRAAAGAKRNIQYF; V: TRBV15; J: TRBJ2-4; D: .; size: .
DNA: TGTGCCAGCGGATTTAGCGGGGCTAAACTCACCGGGGAGCTGTTTTTT; CDR3: CASGFSGAKLTGELFF; V: TRBV27; J: TRBJ2-2; D: TRBD2; size: few
DNA: TGCGCCAGCAGCCGTCTAGCGGAGCAGTTCTTC; CDR3: CASSRLAEQFF; V: TRBV5-1; J: TRBJ2-1; D: .; size: .
DNA: TGTGCCAGCAGCGAGGAGGAAAGGACCGGAGCCAAAAACATTCAGTACTTC; CDR3: CASSEEERTGAKNIQYF; V: TRBV9; J: TRBJ2-4; D: .; size: few
DNA: TGTGCCAGCAGCCCTCCCCCCATTAGCGGGAGGGGCGACAGCTCCTACGAGCAGTACTTC; CDR3: CASSPPPISGRGDSSYEQYF; V: TRBV11-2; J: TRBJ2-7; D: TRBD2; size: .
DNA: TGCAGTGCTACCCATGGGGGGGGTTACACTGAAGCTTTCTTT; CDR3: CSATHGGGYTEAFF; V: TRBV20-1; J: TRBJ1-1; D: .; size: .
DNA: TGTGCCAGCAGTGCGTCCCGGGCTGAAGCTTTCTTT; CDR3: CASSASRAEAFF; V: TRBV6-1; J: TRBJ1-1; D: .; size: .
DNA: TGTGCCAGCAGAGAACGCCTCGGACAGGGTGAAGAGACCCAGTACTTC; CDR3: CASRERLGQGEETQYF; V: TRBV2; J: TRBJ2-5; D: TRBD1; size: .
DNA: TGCGCCAGCAGCTTGCAAGGGAAAGCGAACACCGGGGAGCTGTTTTTT; CDR3: CASSLQGKANTGELFF; V: TRBV5-1; J: TRBJ2-2; D: .; size: many
DNA: TGTGCCAGCAGCCAGGACAGGGGCCCTCAAGAGACCCAGTACTTC; CDR3: CASSQDRGPQETQYF; V: TRBV7-2; J: TRBJ2-5; D: TRBD1; size: few
DNA: TGTGCCAGCAGCTTAGGAGGGGCAGAGACCCAGTACTTC; CDR3: CASSLGGAETQYF; V: TRBV13; J: TRBJ2-5; D: .; size: many
DNA: TGCGCCAGCAGCGGGGATGCCTACGAGCAGTACTTC; CDR3: CASSGDAYEQYF; V: TRBV5-1; J: TRBJ2-7; D: .; size: few
DNA: TGCAGTGCTAGATTGGGTTCGGGAGGGTTCGGATCCTACGAGCAGTACTTC; CDR3: CSARLGSGGFGSYEQYF; V: TRBV20-1; J: TRBJ2-7; D: TRBD2; size: .
DNA: TGTGCCACCAGTGACCCTAGCGGGGGGCCCACAGATACGCAGTATTTT; CDR3: CATSDPSGGPTDTQYF; V: TRBV24-1; J: TRBJ2-3; D: TRBD2; size: .
DNA: TGCGCCAGCAGCCCAAAGCCGGGACAGTATAATTCACCCCTCCACTTT; CDR3: CASSPKPGQYNSPLHF; V: TRBV4-1; J: TRBJ1-6; D: TRBD1; size: few
DNA: TGCAGTGCTAGAGATTCCCGACAGGCTAATCAGCCCCAGCATTTT; CDR3: CSARDSRQANQPQHF; V: TRBV20-1; J: TRBJ1-5; D: .; size: few
DNA: TGTGCCAGCAGTTTATGGACTCTCAATGAGCAGTTCTTC; CDR3: CASSLWTLNEQFF; V: TRBV12-3/TRBV12-4; J: TRBJ2-1; D: .; size: many
DNA: TGTGCCAGCAGCCTTCCCTCATTTAACTATGGCTACACCTTC; CDR3: CASSLPSFNYGYTF; V: TRBV13; J: TRBJ1-2; D: .; size: .
DNA: TGTGCCAGCTCTCCGGGACAGGGTGTCGACTATGGCTACACCTTC; CDR3: CASSPGQGVDYGYTF; V: TRBV6-1; J: TRBJ1-2; D: TRBD1; size: .
DNA: TGCGCCAGCAGCCAAGTTTACCCCTACGAGCAGTACTTC; CDR3: CASSQVYPYEQYF; V: TRBV4-3; J: TRBJ2-7; D: .; size: .
DNA: TGTGCCAGCTCACCAATCGGCCAGCCCCAGCATTTT; CDR3: CASSPIGQPQHF; V: TRBV18; J: TRBJ1-5; D: .; size: .
DNA: TGTGCCAGCAGCCCCCCCCGGGGACTAGCGGGAACGAGCAATGAGCAGTTCTTC; CDR3: CASSPPRGLAGTSNEQFF; V: TRBV7-3; J: TRBJ2-1; D: TRBD2; size: .
DNA: TGCAGTGCTAGTACGGGCCAGCCAAACAGGGGAGTAGGTTCACCCCTCAACTTT; CDR3: CSASTGQPNRGVGSPLNF; V: TRBV20-1; J: TRBJ1-6; D: TRBD1; size: .
DNA: TGTGCCAGCAGCTTAGTAGGAAGGAGTATTGCTAACTATGGCTACACCTTC; CDR3: CASSLVGRSIANYGYTF; V: TRBV7-8; J: TRBJ1-2; D: .; size: .
DNA: TGCAGTGCTAGCGGAGTACTCTTGAACACTGAAGCTTTCTTT; CDR3: CSASGVLLNTEAFF; V: TRBV20-1; J: TRBJ1-1; D: .; size: few
DNA: TGTGCCAGCAGACAGGTCGGGGTACGGGAGACCCAGTACTTC; CDR3: CASRQVGVRETQYF; V: TRBV6-2/TRBV6-3; J: TRBJ2-5; D: .; size: .
DNA: TGTGCCAGCAGCGCGGCCTATGGCTACACCTTC; CDR3: CASSAAYGYTF; V: TRBV3-1; J: TRBJ1-2; D: .; size: .
DNA: TGCAGTGCTAGAAGGGGGGCGTCCCACGAGCAGTACTTC; CDR3: CSARRGASHEQYF; V: TRBV20-1; J: TRBJ2-7; D: .; size: .
DNA: TGTGCCAGCAGCTTAGCGGGTCGGTACAACTCTGGAAACACCATATATTTT; CDR3: CASSLAGRYNSGNTIYF; V: TRBV7-6; J: TRBJ1-3; D: .; size: .
DNA: TGTGCCAGCAGCGTGGTGGCAGGAGAGGGCTACACCTTC; CDR3: CASSVVAGEGYTF; V: TRBV7-6; J: TRBJ1-2; D: .; size: few
DNA: TGCGCCAGCAGCCAAGAAGGAATAGGGTCCAACTTCTATGGCTACACCTTC; CDR3: CASSQEGIGSNFYGYTF; V: TRBV4-3; J: TRBJ1-2; D: .; size: few
DNA: TGCAGCGCCCGCGGGAGTCGATGGGGTTCAGATGAGCAGTTCTTC; CDR3: CSARGSRWGSDEQFF; V: TRBV20-1; J: TRBJ2-1; D: TRBD2; size: few
DNA: TGTGCCAGCAGCTCCCGACCCAAAATGGATTTTACGCAGTATTTT; CDR3: CASSSRPKMDFTQYF; V: TRBV9; J: TRBJ2-3; D: .; size: .
DNA: TGTGCCAGCAGCTTATATCTGACAGCGGACTACGAGCAGTACTTC; CDR3: CASSLYLTADYEQYF; V: TRBV7-9; J: TRBJ2-7; D: .; size: .
DNA: TGCAGCGGTCGGACAGCCTACGAGCAGTACTTC; CDR3: CSGRTAYEQYF; V: TRBV29-1; J: TRBJ2-7; D: .; size: .